These T cell receptor beta chains were read from a single sample in a study of beta chain features in type 1 diabetes. Clones were read by immunoSEQ multiplex PCR, and TCRdb kept only the in-frame ones, dropping some. The data show about 340,000 clones, with approximately 15% seen just once and roughly 0.016% held by the top ten. Sequencing was performed on naive CD4+ T cells from blood. Receptors were obtained from a woman younger than 35 with type 1 diabetes. Both conserved end residues are part of each CDR3. A D gene is named only where the DNA matches it firmly. Only part of the rows carry a size: once, few, many, or a class if the clone is expanded.

D	size	J	V	CDR3	DNA
.	.	TRBJ1-1	TRBV15	CATSRAGTEAFF	TGTGCCACCAGCAGAGCCGGTACTGAAGCTTTCTTT
.	few	TRBJ2-3	TRBV4-1	CASSQDLGTGQDTQYF	TGCGCCAGCAGCCAAGATCTCGGGACTGGACAAGATACGCAGTATTTT
.	.	TRBJ2-1	TRBV5-1	CASSLGPVAGPHNEQFF	TGCGCCAGCAGCTTGGGTCCGGTGGCAGGCCCCCACAATGAGCAGTTCTTC
TRBD2	.	TRBJ2-3	TRBV27	CASGTSGRPDTQYF	TGTGCCAGCGGGACTAGCGGGAGGCCAGATACGCAGTATTTT
.	.	TRBJ1-5	TRBV30	CAWSHPGTRRDQPQHF	TGTGCCTGGAGCCACCCAGGGACCCGGAGGGATCAGCCCCAGCATTTT
.	.	TRBJ2-1	TRBV7-2	CASSHFENEQFF	TGTGCCAGCAGCCATTTCGAGAATGAGCAGTTCTTC
TRBD1	.	TRBJ1-2	TRBV7-2	CASSLGQDYGYTF	TGTGCCAGCAGCCTGGGACAGGACTATGGCTACACCTTC
TRBD1	.	TRBJ1-5	TRBV18	CASSQQGEYQPQHF	TGTGCCAGCTCACAGCAGGGGGAATATCAGCCCCAGCATTTT
.	.	TRBJ1-1	TRBV4-1	CASSQDWTGTEAFF	TGCGCCAGCAGCCAAGACTGGACTGGCACTGAAGCTTTCTTT
.	.	TRBJ1-4	TRBV18	CASSPIREPGEKLFF	TGTGCCAGCTCACCAATCCGGGAGCCTGGTGAAAAACTGTTTTTT
.	few	TRBJ1-1	TRBV5-4	CASSAGRGWTEAFF	TGTGCCAGCAGCGCTGGGAGGGGGTGGACTGAAGCTTTCTTT
TRBD1	few	TRBJ2-7	TRBV7-9	CAVRGSYEQYF	TGTGCCGTCAGGGGGTCCTACGAGCAGTACTTC
.	few	TRBJ2-1	TRBV28	CASSSGGANNEQFF	TGTGCCAGCAGTTCTGGCGGGGCCAACAATGAGCAGTTCTTC
.	few	TRBJ2-6	TRBV4-2	CASSQEGGTSLSVLTF	TGTGCCAGCAGCCAAGAGGGCGGGACCTCCCTAAGCGTCCTGACTTTC
.	few	TRBJ1-1	TRBV18	CASSPNRNTEAFF	TGTGCCAGCTCACCAAATAGGAACACTGAAGCTTTCTTT
.	few	TRBJ2-3	TRBV11-2	CASSLVGGSGTDTQYF	TGTGCCAGCAGCCTGGTTGGCGGCAGTGGGACAGATACGCAGTATTTT
TRBD1	.	TRBJ1-1	TRBV28	CASLMDRSQAFF	TGTGCCAGCCTGATGGACAGGTCACAAGCTTTCTTT
.	.	TRBJ1-1	TRBV7-2	CASSLRPGQMNTEAFF	TGTGCCAGCAGCTTACGACCGGGACAAATGAACACTGAAGCTTTCTTT
TRBD2	few	TRBJ2-1	TRBV4-1	CASSLIPGTSGREQFF	TGCGCCAGCAGCCTCATCCCCGGGACTAGCGGGCGTGAGCAGTTCTTC
.	.	TRBJ1-2	TRBV30	CAWTDRTNYGYTF	TGTGCCTGGACGGACAGAACTAACTATGGCTACACCTTC
.	.	TRBJ1-1	TRBV27	CASTPSGGEAFF	TGTGCCAGCACGCCTTCGGGGGGTGAAGCTTTCTTT
.	.	TRBJ1-2	TRBV6-1	CASSDGQLVYGYTF	TGTGCCAGCAGTGATGGACAGCTTGTCTATGGCTACACCTTC